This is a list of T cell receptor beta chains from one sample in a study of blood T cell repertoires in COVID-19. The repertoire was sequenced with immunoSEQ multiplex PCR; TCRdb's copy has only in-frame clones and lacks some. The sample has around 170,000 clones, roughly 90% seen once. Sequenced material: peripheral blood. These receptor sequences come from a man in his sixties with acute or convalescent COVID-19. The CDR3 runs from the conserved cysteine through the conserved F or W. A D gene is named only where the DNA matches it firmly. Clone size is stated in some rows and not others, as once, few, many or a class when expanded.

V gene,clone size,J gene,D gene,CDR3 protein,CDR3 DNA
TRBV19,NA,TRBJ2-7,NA,CASSIAGLAYEQYF,TGTGCCAGTAGTATAGCGGGACTGGCATACGAGCAGTACTTC
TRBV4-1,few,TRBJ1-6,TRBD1,CASSLRTGSTDNSPLHF,TGCGCCAGCAGCCTACGGACAGGATCAACCGATAATTCACCCCTCCACTTT
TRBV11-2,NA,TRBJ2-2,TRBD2,CASSGTSGALGGELFF,TGTGCCAGCAGCGGGACTAGCGGGGCTCTAGGCGGGGAGCTGTTTTTT
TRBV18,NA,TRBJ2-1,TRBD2,CASSPPRTSGVNEQFF,TGTGCCAGCTCACCACCGCGGACTAGCGGGGTTAATGAGCAGTTCTTC
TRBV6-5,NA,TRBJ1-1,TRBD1,CASRRQTGWDTEAFF,TGTGCCAGCAGACGACAGACAGGGTGGGACACTGAAGCTTTCTTT
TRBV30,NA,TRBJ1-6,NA,CAWSVRGQSSYNSPLHF,TGTGCCTGGAGTGTACGTGGACAGAGCTCCTATAATTCACCCCTCCACTTT
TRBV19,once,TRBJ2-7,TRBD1,CASSPGQGGAYEQYF,TGTGCCAGTAGTCCCGGACAGGGCGGAGCCTACGAGCAGTACTTC
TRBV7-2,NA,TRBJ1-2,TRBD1,CASSFHGTGSMDYGYTF,TGTGCCAGCAGCTTCCACGGGACAGGGAGCATGGACTATGGCTACACCTTC
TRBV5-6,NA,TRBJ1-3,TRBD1,CASSLVSAGGGNTIYF,TGTGCCAGCAGCTTGGTTTCGGCAGGGGGAGGAAACACCATATATTTT
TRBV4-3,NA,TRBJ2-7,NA,CASSQGVGLRSYEQYF,TGCGCCAGCAGCCAAGGAGTCGGGTTACGCTCCTACGAGCAGTACTTC
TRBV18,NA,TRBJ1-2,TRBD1,CASSPVGQTGYGYTF,TGTGCCAGCTCACCTGTGGGACAGACAGGGTATGGCTACACCTTC
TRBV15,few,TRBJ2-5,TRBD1,CATSRDLLYGQAEETQYF,TGTGCCACCAGCAGAGATCTTTTGTATGGACAGGCAGAAGAGACCCAGTACTTC
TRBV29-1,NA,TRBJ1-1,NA,CSVRFRGGTEAFF,TGCAGCGTTAGGTTTCGAGGGGGCACTGAAGCTTTCTTT
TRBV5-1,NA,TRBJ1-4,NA,CASSFGRVTGPNEKLFF,TGCGCCAGCAGCTTCGGGAGGGTTACAGGCCCTAATGAAAAACTGTTTTTT